Given below is one TCR beta chain in context. As yet, its antigen is unknown. This CDR3 has 15 amino acids. The V gene lost 5 bases and the J gene lost 3 bases, with 16 bases spanning the gap. The V gene's germline CDR1 is SGHTA and CDR2 FQGTGA. These data originate in a study of T-cell reconstitution after alpha-beta-depleted transplantation in children. Study-level findings and limits: The origin of high day-60 TCRbeta diversity in some patients lay in surviving recipient T cells and thymic progenitors. Counts and diversity of T cells one year after transplant came mostly from newly produced T cells. Roughly two months post-transplant, alpha-beta T cells reportedly originated from several hundred graft clones that had expanded.

Unique molecular identifiers were used to barcode this TCRbeta library. TCRdb independently ran MiXCR on the PCR reads; one entry per CDR3 protein. The sample gives 250,000 to 300,000 distinct CDR3 sequences, about 9.5% of which show up once; 7.5% is in the top ten. The TCR comes from a boy under three years old with acute myeloid leukemia, due to receive a stem cell transplant. The sample here was PBMCs, taken before TCRalphabeta/CD19-depleted stem cell transplant. V and J are TRBV7-3 and TRBJ1-1; a weak D match, TRBD1 (6 bases). Written as DNA, the CDR3 is TGTGCCAGCAGCCCAAACCCGGGGGCGTACACTGAAGCTTTCTTT. Its protein is CASSPNPGAYTEAFF.